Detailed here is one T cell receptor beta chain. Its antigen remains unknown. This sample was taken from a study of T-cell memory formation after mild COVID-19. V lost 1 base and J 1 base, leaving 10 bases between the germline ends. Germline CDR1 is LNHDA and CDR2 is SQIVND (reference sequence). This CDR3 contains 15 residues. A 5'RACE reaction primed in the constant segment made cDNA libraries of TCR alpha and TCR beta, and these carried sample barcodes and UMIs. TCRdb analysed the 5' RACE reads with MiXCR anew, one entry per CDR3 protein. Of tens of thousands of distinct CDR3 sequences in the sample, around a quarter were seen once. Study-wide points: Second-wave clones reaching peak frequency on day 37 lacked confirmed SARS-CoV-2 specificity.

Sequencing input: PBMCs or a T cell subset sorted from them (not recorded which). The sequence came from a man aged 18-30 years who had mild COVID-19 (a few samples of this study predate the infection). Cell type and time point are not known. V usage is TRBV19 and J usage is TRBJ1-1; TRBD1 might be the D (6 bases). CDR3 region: CASSIALTGNTEAFF. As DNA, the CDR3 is TGTGCCAGTAGTATAGCCCTGACAGGGAACACTGAAGCTTTCTTT.